This TCR beta chain stems from a study of OX40 agonist ivuxolimab in advanced cancers. Study summary: The study reported partial responses in three patients: one hepatocellular carcinoma, two cutaneous melanoma.

Systemic immunosuppression or autoimmune disease history was grounds to exclude patients. Comment on this clone: Its antigen is not identified.

Some clones are missing from TCRdb's copy, which holds only in-frame ones; the method was immunoSEQ multiplex PCR. The table records approximately 14,000 clones, about 81% of them present only once. Study-level points and caveats: Both CD4+ and CD8+ T cell populations in blood had undergone clonal expansion by week 6 at 0.1 to 3.0 mg/kg.

This TCR was sampled from an adult with an advanced solid tumor such as melanoma, head and neck, liver or kidney cancer. Sequenced material: CD4+ or CD8+ T cells sorted from blood, taken in a trial of the OX40 agonist ivuxolimab.

The CDR3 spells CATSRDVTGANTGELFF. The CDR3 DNA reads TGTGCCACCAGCAGAGATGTTACGGGGGCGAACACCGGGGAGCTGTTTTTT. The chain joins TRBV15 to TRBJ2-2, with D possibly being TRBD2 (6 bases). The germline V gene encodes CDR1 LNHNV and CDR2 YYDKDF (reference sequence). Trimming took off 0 bases at V and 0 bases at J, with 11 bases between the two ends. CDR3 length: 17 residues. The variable domain in full, completed from reference TRBV15 and TRBJ2-2, reads DAMVIQNPRYQVTQFGKPVTLSCSQTLNHNVMYWYQQKSSQAPKLLFHYYDKDFNNEADTPDNFQSRRPNTSFCFLDIRSPGLGDTAMYLCATSRDVTGANTGELFFGEGSRLTVL.